These T cell receptor beta chains were read from a single sample in a study of shared clonotypes between healthy human individuals. Here immunoSEQ multiplex PCR was the method, and the copy in TCRdb shows in-frame clones only, minus some. The sample carries more than 900,000 clones, about four fifths recorded once. The sequenced sample consisted of memory CD4+ T cells from PBMCs. These receptors came from a man aged 18 to 29 in good health. Some clones in this sample may be carry-over from other donors' samples. Both conserved end residues are part of each CDR3. D genes are given only for firm matches. Where a row states a size, it is once, few, many or the class of an expanded clone; other rows omit it.

D gene	V gene	clone size	J gene	CDR3 length	CDR3 DNA	CDR3 protein
TRBD2	TRBV2	.	TRBJ2-2	15	TGTGCCAGCAGTTTGGGACTAGCCGGTACCGGGGAGCTGTTTTTT	CASSLGLAGTGELFF
TRBD1	TRBV5-1	.	TRBJ2-5	15	TGCGCCAGCAGCTTTACAGGGGGCGCTTCGGAGACCCAGTACTTC	CASSFTGGASETQYF
.	TRBV28	few	TRBJ1-2	13	TGTGCCAGCAGTTTTCAGAATTCTTATGGCTACACCTTC	CASSFQNSYGYTF
.	TRBV28	.	TRBJ2-7	13	TGTGCCAGCACCCAGGGCGGGAACTACGAGCAGTACTTC	CASTQGGNYEQYF
.	TRBV29-1	.	TRBJ2-3	13	TGCAGCGGGAGTACAGGCAGGACAGATACGCAGTATTTT	CSGSTGRTDTQYF
TRBD1	TRBV9	once	TRBJ2-3	16	TGTGCCAGCAGCGCGCCGGGACAGGGAAGCACAGATACGCAGTATTTT	CASSAPGQGSTDTQYF
.	TRBV15	few	TRBJ2-7	14	TGTGCCACCAGCAGAGATCCCGCCCAATACGAGCAGTACTTC	CATSRDPAQYEQYF
TRBD1	TRBV9	.	TRBJ1-1	14	TGTGCCAGCAGCCACGGACAGGCCAACACTGAAGCTTTCTTT	CASSHGQANTEAFF
.	TRBV12-5	.	TRBJ2-5	13	TGTGCTAGTGGTCCGGGGGCCGTGGAGACCCAGTACTTC	CASGPGAVETQYF
TRBD2	TRBV7-9	.	TRBJ2-3	16	TGTGCCAGCAGCTTAATAGGCAAGCGGGAGCCAGATACGCAGTATTTT	CASSLIGKREPDTQYF
TRBD2	TRBV27	.	TRBJ2-7	15	TGTGCCAGCAGTGTACTAGCGACCAGCTCCTACGAGCAGTACTTC	CASSVLATSSYEQYF
.	TRBV6-1	.	TRBJ1-5	15	TGTGCCAGCAGTGAACGTGGTAGGAGCAATCAGCCCCAGCATTTT	CASSERGRSNQPQHF
.	TRBV5-8	.	TRBJ2-1	15	TGTGCCAGCAGCGCATTTGGTCTTGCGGACAATGAGCAGTTCTTC	CASSAFGLADNEQFF
.	TRBV29-1	.	TRBJ2-3	12	TGCAGCGTTGAAGATAAAATAGATACGCAGTATTTT	CSVEDKIDTQYF
.	TRBV28	.	TRBJ2-1	14	TGTGCCAGCAGTGCGACGGGAATATACAATGAGCAGTTCTTC	CASSATGIYNEQFF
TRBD1	TRBV19	.	TRBJ2-6	17	TGTGCCAGCAGCCGTCTGGACAGGGGGTTCGGGGCCAACGTCCTGACTTTC	CASSRLDRGFGANVLTF
.	TRBV4-2	.	TRBJ2-7	14	TGTGCCAGCAGCCAAGACCGCGGACCCTACGAGCAGTACTTC	CASSQDRGPYEQYF
.	TRBV1	.	TRBJ2-4	18	TGCACCAGCAGCCACTACGCTATCAGCGGCGGTGCGTCGAACATTCAGTACTTC	CTSSHYAISGGASNIQYF
.	TRBV10-3	few	TRBJ2-3	13	TGTGCCGTCGAGCAGTACGGCACAGATACGCAGTATTTT	CAVEQYGTDTQYF
.	TRBV7-9	.	TRBJ2-3	16	TGTGCCAGCAGCATCCCCGGGGGCCTGCAATCCAATACGCAGTATTTT	CASSIPGGLQSNTQYF
.	TRBV6-6	.	TRBJ2-3	16	TGTGCCAGCAGTTACGGGGGGATAAAAAGCACAGATACGCAGTATTTT	CASSYGGIKSTDTQYF
.	TRBV6-5	.	TRBJ1-1	11	TGTGCCAGCACCAGGGACACTGAAGCTTTCTTT	CASTRDTEAFF
.	TRBV5-5	many	TRBJ2-3	13	TGTGCCAGCAGCTGGGATAGCACAGATACGCAGTATTTT	CASSWDSTDTQYF
.	TRBV5-4	once	TRBJ1-4	16	TGTGCCAGCAGCTTGGGCGGGGGCTCCTTAAATGAAAAACTGTTTTTT	CASSLGGGSLNEKLFF
TRBD1	TRBV5-1	once	TRBJ1-2	14	TGCGCCAGCAGCTTGGGGGACAGGGGGCATGGCTACACCTTC	CASSLGDRGHGYTF
.	TRBV6-6	.	TRBJ1-2	12	TGTGCCAGCAGTCAAGGGAATTATGGCTACACCTTC	CASSQGNYGYTF
TRBD2	TRBV6-8	many	TRBJ2-4	17	TGTGCCAGCAGTCGTCGACTAGCGGGAGAAGCCAAAAACATTCAGTACTTC	CASSRRLAGEAKNIQYF
.	TRBV5-1	.	TRBJ2-7	14	TGCGCCAGCAGCTTGGACAGGGTCTTCTACGAGCAGTACTTC	CASSLDRVFYEQYF
TRBD1	TRBV7-9	.	TRBJ2-5	15	TGTGCCAGCAGCCCGGGGACAGGGACCCAAGAGACCCAGTACTTC	CASSPGTGTQETQYF
.	TRBV5-1	.	TRBJ1-2	15	TGCGCCAGCAGCTTGGGGGAGGGAAGTACCTATGGCTACACCTTC	CASSLGEGSTYGYTF